In this sample, the clone carrying this T cell receptor (beta chain) turned up once. Its antigen is currently unknown. The data are from a study of T cell responses to AZD1222 COVID-19 vaccine. This table comes from immunoSEQ multiplex PCR, and its TCRdb copy is limited to in-frame clones, with some not included. The sample contains 130,000 or so clones, approximately 91% of which appear only once. The CDR3 length is 14 residues. Per the germline V gene, CDR1 is LGHDT and CDR2 is YNNKEL (reference sequence). V lost 2 bases and J 3 bases, leaving 9 bases between the germline ends. Study-wide results and limits: The reported proportion of spike-specific TCRs targeting unmutated variant regions was nearly half. The sample set comprised mostly white British donors with more females, and clonal diversity was possibly underestimated.

V and J are TRBV3-1 (or the pseudogene TRBV3-2) and TRBJ2-3; D is ambiguous. The specimen was peripheral blood, collected 28 days after the second AZD1222 dose. The clonotype was recovered from an adult who received the AZD1222 COVID-19 vaccine. CDR3 bases: TGTGCCAGCAGCCAATTTGGGGATACAGATACGCAGTATTTT. Protein sequence: CASSQFGDTDTQYF.